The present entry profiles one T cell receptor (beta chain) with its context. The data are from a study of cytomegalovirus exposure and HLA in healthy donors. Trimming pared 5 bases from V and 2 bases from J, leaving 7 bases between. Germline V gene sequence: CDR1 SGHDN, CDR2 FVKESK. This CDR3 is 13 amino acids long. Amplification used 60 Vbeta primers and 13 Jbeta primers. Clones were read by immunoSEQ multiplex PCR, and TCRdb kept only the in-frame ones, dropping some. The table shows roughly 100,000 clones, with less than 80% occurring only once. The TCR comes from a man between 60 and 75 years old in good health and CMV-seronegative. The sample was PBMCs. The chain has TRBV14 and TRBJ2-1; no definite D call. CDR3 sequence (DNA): TGTGCCAGCAGCAGACAAACCTACAATGAGCAGTTCTTC. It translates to CASSRQTYNEQFF.